This T cell receptor beta chain was recovered during a study of T cell changes during pregnancy in multiple sclerosis. Data came from immunoSEQ multiplex PCR; TCRdb stores just in-frame clones and leaves some out. This repertoire shows fewer than 55,000 clones, around 90% found once; its top ten account for less than 0.6%. CDR1 and CDR2 (germline): LNHDA, SQIVND (reference sequence). The CDR3 spans 16 residues. V shed 2 bases, J shed 3 bases, and the junction held 7 bases outside the gene matches. The clonotype originates from a female donor with multiple sclerosis, enrolled in a pregnancy study. The specimen was CD4+ T cells from peripheral blood mononuclear cells, collected in the third trimester of pregnancy. This chain uses TRBV19 with TRBJ1-1; the match to TRBD1 covers 9 bases. The CDR3 DNA is TGTGCCAGTAGTATATACAGGGGGCGATTCGACACTGAAGCTTTCTTT. Translating gives CASSIYRGRFDTEAFF.